One sample yielded the 26 T cell receptor beta chains listed below, sequenced in a study of shared clonotypes between healthy human individuals (dated by TCRdb to the early 2020s). For the CD8 naive samples, CD45RO-negative cells were positively selected for CCR7, yielding a CD45RA+CCR7+ population from which TemRA cells were excluded. Library generation was performed with the immunoSEQ multiplex PCR assay. TCRdb stores this immuneACCESS table with in-frame sequences only. Part of the clones is absent; in the studies checked, under half of the shortfall reflects unresolved V genes, and no reason is known for the rest. The sample data list some 2 million clones, and less than 95% of these were observed just once. Together, the top ten hold more than 0.95% of the sample. Material: naive CD8+ T cells sorted from blood. Read against the paper, the sample's cell subset or site label means: CD45RA+CCR7+. These receptors all come from a man between 18 and 35 years old in good health.

The J gene is TRBJ2-3, the V gene TRBV7-9; D is ambiguous. V lost 0 bases and J lost 1, with 14 bases in between. The CDR3 spans 17 residues. Per germline, CDR1 SEHNR and CDR2 FQNEAQ (reference sequence). CDR3 region: CASSLAPGSEGTDTQYF. CDR3 in DNA: TGTGCCAGCAGCTTAGCGCCCGGGTCCGAGGGCACAGATACGCAGTATTTT.

This clone was seen a single time. V gene TRBV13 combines with J gene TRBJ2-1; D possibly uses TRBD1 or TRBD2 (5 bases each). The CDR3 has 17 amino acids. Germline V CDR1 and CDR2: PRHDT, FYEKMQ (reference sequence). Trimming removed 9 bases at V and 2 bases at J, with 23 bases between. The CDR3 DNA reads TGTGCCAGTCAGAAGTGGGTGGGGGATGGGGCCTACAATGAGCAGTTCTTC. It specifies CASQKWVGDGAYNEQFF.

This CDR3 is CASSQDTAGLTDTQYF. The CDR3 DNA reads as TGCGCCAGCAGCCAAGACACTGCCGGGCTCACAGATACGCAGTATTTT. V gene TRBV4-3 combines with J gene TRBJ2-3; D uncertain. The germline CDR1 and CDR2 sequences are LGHNA and YSLEER. The CDR3 totals 16 residues. The ends were cut back, 0 bases at V and 2 bases at J, with 12 bases in the middle.

The rearrangement uses TRBV6-6 and TRBJ2-7, with TRBD2 matching over 14 bases. The ends lost 7 bases at V and 4 bases at J; junction bases unmatched: 6. The CDR3 loop spans 15 amino acids. In germline, CDR1 is MNHNY, CDR2 SVGAGI (reference sequence). The CDR3 loop reads CASTPGTSGSYEQYF. CDR3 DNA: TGTGCCAGCACCCCGGGGACTAGCGGGAGTTACGAGCAGTACTTC.

The rearrangement uses TRBV6-5 and TRBJ1-5, with D possibly TRBD1 on 5 matching bases. Germline CDR1 reads MNHEY; CDR2 reads SVGAGI. The CDR3 is 14 amino acids. V shed 2 bases and J shed 7 bases, with 12 bases lying between them. The DNA of the CDR3 is TGTGCCAGCAGTTACGACAGCATGGGACAGCCCCAGCATTTT. It is translated as CASSYDSMGQPQHF.

A few counts support this clone. Other DNA sequences in this sample translate to the same CDR3. V gene TRBV7-9 combines with J gene TRBJ2-2; no clear D gene. This CDR3 is 12 amino acids long. With 4 bases removed from V and 4 bases from J, the gap between germline ends came to 4 bases. From germline, CDR1 is SEHNR and CDR2 FQNEAQ (reference sequence). CDR3 sequence (DNA): TGTGCCAGCAGCTGGGGCACCGGGGAGCTGTTTTTT. Translated, it gives CASSWGTGELFF.

The rearrangement joins TRBV6-1 to TRBJ1-1; D possibly corresponds to TRBD1 (6 bases). The CDR3 sequence is 14 residues long. Trimming took 3 bases from V and 3 from J, leaving 11 bases between them. CDR1 and CDR2 (germline): MNHNS, SASEGT. The CDR3 nucleotides read TGTGCCAGCAGTGATTCAGGGGACTACACTGAAGCTTTCTTT. This sequence encodes CASSDSGDYTEAFF.

J is TRBJ2-7 and V is TRBV6-5; TRBD1 matches at 7 bases. The germline V gene has CDR1 MNHEY and CDR2 SVGAGI. The CDR3 is 14 amino acids. V lost 6 bases to trimming and J lost 3 bases; unmatched junction nucleotides: 8. The CDR3 sequence is CASSPDRLGYEQYF. The CDR3 DNA is TGTGCCAGCAGCCCGGACAGGCTCGGCTACGAGCAGTACTTC.

The V gene is TRBV5-6, the J gene TRBJ1-6; no reliable D call. Germline V gene lookup returns CDR1 SGHDT and CDR2 YYEEEE. Trimming removed 4 bases at V and 7 bases at J, with 12 bases between. This CDR3 is 14 amino acids long. Here the CDR3 DNA reads TGTGCCAGCAGCCCGACGACGGCAAATTCACCCCTCCACTTT. The encoded protein is CASSPTTANSPLHF. Looking up the rest from reference TRBV5-6 and TRBJ1-6 gives the full variable domain: DAGVTQSPTHLIKTRGQQVTLRCSPKSGHDTVSWYQQALGQGPQFIFQYYEEEERQRGNFPDRFSGHQFPNYSSELNVNALLLGDSALYLCASSPTTANSPLHFGNGTRLTVT.

This clone was recorded only once. The J gene is TRBJ2-5, the V gene TRBV27; a weak D match, TRBD2 (5 bases). Between the trimmed V and J ends, which lost 8 bases and 1 base, there was a span of 8 bases. Germline CDR1 is MNHEY and CDR2 is SMNVEV (reference sequence). This CDR3 comprises 12 residues. The CDR3 nucleotides are TGTGCCAGCTCAAGCGGCCAAGAGACCCAGTACTTC. This sequence encodes CASSSGQETQYF.

The CDR3 DNA sequence: TGTGCCTGGAGCCCCATGGGGGAGCAGTACTTC. Its translation: CAWSPMGEQYF. This rearrangement joins TRBV30 to TRBJ2-7; D uncertain. V lost 3 bases and J lost 7, with 10 bases in between. CDR1 GTSNPN and CDR2 SVGIG come from the germline V gene (reference sequence). The CDR3 extends over 11 amino acids.

To note about this clone: Other DNA sequences within the sample encode an identical CDR3. The chain couples TRBV5-1 to TRBJ1-1; no reliable D call. The germline V gene encodes CDR1 SGHRS and CDR2 YFSETQ. The CDR3 is 12 residues long. V lost 3 bases, J lost 4 bases, and 7 bases lay in between. The CDR3 bases are TGCGCCAGCAGCTCGGGAGGCACTGAAGCTTTCTTT. Its translation: CASSSGGTEAFF.

Remarks on this clone: This sample also contains other DNA sequences that code for the same CDR3. The V and J genes are TRBV4-1 and TRBJ2-1; D is undetermined. The CDR3 totals 14 residues. The V gene lost 0 bases and the J gene lost 5 bases, with 8 bases spanning the gap. Germline CDR1 and CDR2: MGHRA and YSYEKL. The CDR3 nucleotides are TGCGCCAGCAGCCAAGAGCCAAGAAACAATGAGCAGTTCTTC. The encoded protein is CASSQEPRNNEQFF.

The chain is built from TRBV29-1 and TRBJ2-3, with D perhaps assigned TRBD1 or TRBD2 (6 bases each). Deletions cut 7 bases from V and 2 bases from J, with 16 bases between. The CDR3 spans 14 residues. Germline lookup yields CDR1 SQVTM and CDR2 ANQGSEA. The CDR3 DNA reads as TGCAGCGCCCGTACCCCGGGGGCCACAGATACGCAGTATTTT. This codes for CSARTPGATDTQYF.

The chain recombines TRBV2 with TRBJ2-3; no definite D call. CDR3 length: 13 amino acids. V lost 5 bases and J lost 2, with 8 bases in between. CDR1 is SNHLY and CDR2 is FYNNEI in the germline V gene. CDR3 nucleotide sequence: TGTGCCAGCAGTCCCGGGCTCACAGATACGCAGTATTTT. This sequence encodes CASSPGLTDTQYF.

The J gene is TRBJ2-5, the V gene TRBV30; 7 bases align to TRBD1. CDR1 and CDR2 (germline): GTSNPN, SVGIG (reference sequence). With 7 bases clipped from V and 5 bases from J, the junction kept 10 bases outside the gene matches. The CDR3 is made up of 13 amino acids. This CDR3 is CALQGPWGETQYF. CDR3 DNA sequence: TGTGCCTTACAGGGGCCCTGGGGGGAGACCCAGTACTTC.

This chain uses TRBV29-1 with TRBJ1-4, with D unresolved. The CDR3 totals 13 residues. Germline V gene data show CDR1 as SQVTM and CDR2 as ANQGSEA. Trimming removed 5 bases at V and 1 base at J, with 8 bases between. Here the CDR3 reads CSVSRGTNEKLFF. CDR3 nucleotide sequence: TGCAGCGTTTCCCGCGGAACTAATGAAAAACTGTTTTTT.

This clone came up once. The rearrangement joins TRBV5-6 to TRBJ2-7; TRBD1 agrees at 7 bases. The CDR3 loop spans 15 amino acids. J was trimmed by 0 bases and V by 3 bases; bases with no gene match: 6. Germline assignment: CDR1 SGHDT and CDR2 YYEEEE. The CDR3 DNA sequence: TGTGCCAGCAGCTGGCTCCGGGACAGCTCCTACGAGCAGTACTTC. This gives the protein CASSWLRDSSYEQYF. Complete variable domain (other parts from reference TRBV5-6 and TRBJ2-7): DAGVTQSPTHLIKTRGQQVTLRCSPKSGHDTVSWYQQALGQGPQFIFQYYEEEERQRGNFPDRFSGHQFPNYSSELNVNALLLGDSALYLCASSWLRDSSYEQYFGPGTRLTVT.

Concerning this clone: The sample holds other DNA sequences that translate to the same CDR3. V usage is TRBV9 and J usage is TRBJ2-5; TRBD2 agrees at 10 bases. The CDR3 consists of 15 residues. With V trimmed by 2 bases and J by 2 bases, 3 bases remained unmatched. In germline, CDR1 is SGDLS, CDR2 YYNGEE. The DNA for the CDR3 is TGTGCCAGCAGCGTCGGGACTAGCGTTCAAGAGACCCAGTACTTC. It specifies CASSVGTSVQETQYF.

In DNA form, the CDR3 reads TGTGCCAGCAGTTACGCCCGACTGGGCGAGCAGTACTTC. Translating it yields CASSYARLGEQYF. The chain combines TRBV6-6 with TRBJ2-7, with D unclear. Per germline, CDR1 MNHNY and CDR2 SVGAGI (reference sequence). The CDR3 extends over 13 amino acids. Trimming removed 2 bases at V and 6 bases at J, with 11 bases between.

This chain connects TRBV9 to TRBJ2-2; TRBD2 matches at 10 bases. This CDR3 is built from 14 residues. The ends lost 5 bases at V and 6 bases at J; junction bases unmatched: 4. Germline CDR1 reads SGDLS; CDR2 reads YYNGEE. CDR3 nucleotide sequence: TGTGCCAGCAGGGAAGCGGGAGGGCCCGGGGAGCTGTTTTTT. Protein product: CASREAGGPGELFF. Supplemented by reference TRBV9 and TRBJ2-2, the full variable domain reads DSGVTQTPKHLITATGQRVTLRCSPRSGDLSVYWYQQSLDQGLQFLIQYYNGEERAKGNILERFSAQQFPDLHSELNLSSLELGDSALYFCASREAGGPGELFFGEGSRLTVL.

The rearrangement joins TRBV10-2 to TRBJ2-1, with D uncertain. Germline CDR1 and CDR2: WSHSY and SAAADI. Trimming shortened V by 4 bases and J by 8 bases, and 12 bases separated the two germline ends. The CDR3 consists of 13 residues. CDR3 in amino acids: CASSGAPQDEQFF. CDR3 nucleotide sequence: TGCGCCAGCAGTGGGGCTCCTCAGGATGAGCAGTTCTTC.

The chain employs TRBV9 and TRBJ2-2; D ambiguous. Trimming removed 1 base at V and 6 bases at J, with 19 bases between. Germline CDR1 SGDLS, CDR2 YYNGEE. The CDR3 contains 17 residues. DNA of the CDR3: TGTGCCAGCAGCGTAAGTAGGATCGGGCTTGAGGCCGGGGAGCTGTTTTTT. It is translated as CASSVSRIGLEAGELFF.

The chain recombines TRBV10-3 with TRBJ1-1; 7 bases line up with TRBD1. Germline assignment: CDR1 ENHRY and CDR2 SYGVKD. CDR3 length: 14 amino acids. The V segment lost 3 bases and the J segment 4 bases; nucleotides outside the gene matches: 5. The CDR3 spells CAISDEGAGTEAFF. The CDR3, as DNA: TGTGCCATCAGTGACGAGGGGGCCGGCACTGAAGCTTTCTTT.

This clone was seen only once. The CDR3 DNA sequence: TGTGCCAGCAGCCCTCTAGCGGGGAGCTCCTACAATGAGCAGTTCTTC. Translation gives CASSPLAGSSYNEQFF. The chain combines TRBV7-2 with TRBJ2-1; 9 bases line up with TRBD2. Germline assignment: CDR1 SGHTA and CDR2 FQGNSA. The CDR3 has 16 amino acids. V was clipped by 5 bases and J by 0 bases; unmatched bases: 5.

With respect to this clone: This CDR3 is also generated by other DNA sequences in the sample. The genes are TRBV5-6 and TRBJ1-3; perhaps TRBD1 as D (6 bases). V dropped 1 base and J dropped 1 base, with 9 bases sitting between them. CDR3 size: 15 residues. Per germline, CDR1 SGHDT and CDR2 YYEEEE. The CDR3 nucleotides read TGTGCCAGCAGCTTGTCGGGGGCGTCTGGAAACACCATATATTTT. Residues: CASSLSGASGNTIYF.